The 14 T cell receptor beta chains presented below share a single source sample, sequenced in a study of blood T cell repertoires in COVID-19. Assay used: immunoSEQ multiplex PCR; TCRdb lists only in-frame clones, some missing. The top ten hold 4.5% to 6% of the sample, which has approximately 230,000 clones, roughly 82% seen once. The sequenced sample consisted of peripheral blood. These receptors came from an elderly woman with active or convalescent COVID-19.

The chain couples TRBV12-3 or TRBV12-4 to TRBJ2-1, with 8 bases identical to TRBD2. This CDR3 has 12 residues. The V gene end was trimmed by 6 bases and the J gene end by 12 bases; junction bases not matched to a gene: 7. The CDR3 DNA reads TGTGCCAGCAGACAGACTAGCGCTAGGCAGTTCTTC. It is translated as CASRQTSARQFF.

The chain is built from TRBV18 and TRBJ1-4, with a weak D call TRBD1 (5 bases). The CDR3 length is 15 residues. The germline V gene has CDR1 KGHSH and CDR2 LQKENI. Trimming took off 4 bases at V and 2 bases at J, with 11 bases between the two ends. CDR3 sequence reads: CASSLMTATNEKLFF. The CDR3, as DNA: TGTGCCAGCTCACTTATGACAGCCACTAATGAAAAACTGTTTTTT. Full variable domain (missing parts from reference TRBV18 and TRBJ1-4): NAGVMQNPRHLVRRRGQEARLRCSPMKGHSHVYWYRQLPEEGLKFMVYLQKENIIDESGMPKERFSAEFPKEGPSILRIQQVVRGDSAAYFCASSLMTATNEKLFFGSGTQLSVL.

The chain couples TRBV20-1 to TRBJ2-5; D uncertain. Germline V gives CDR1 DFQATT, CDR2 SNEGSKA (reference sequence). CDR3 length equals 11 residues. The V end lost 5 bases, the J end lost 2 bases, and 6 bases lay between the germline ends. The CDR3 here is CSAYLQETQYF. In nucleotides, the CDR3 is TGCAGTGCTTATCTACAAGAGACCCAGTACTTC.

V usage is TRBV4-1 and J usage is TRBJ1-1; tentatively, D is TRBD1 (5 bases). Germline CDR1 and CDR2: MGHRA and YSYEKL. Trimming removed 8 bases at V and 2 bases at J, with 12 bases between. This CDR3 region has 13 residues. DNA for the CDR3: TGCGCCAGCGCGCGACAGCAAAACACTGAAGCTTTCTTT. Translated: CASARQQNTEAFF.

CDR3 nucleotide sequence: TGTGCCAGCAGCCCCTTTGAGCGAGCAACTAATGAAAAACTGTTTTTT. Translated, it gives CASSPFERATNEKLFF. The chain carries TRBV7-8 and TRBJ1-4; D gene ambiguous. Trimming removed 5 bases from V and 0 bases from J, with 13 bases in between. The germline CDR1 and CDR2 sequences are SGHVS and FQNEAQ. The length of the CDR3 is 16 residues.

V usage is TRBV30 and J usage is TRBJ2-4; tentative D call: TRBD1 (5 bases). Between the trimmed V and J ends, which lost 0 bases and 6 bases, there was a span of 9 bases. The CDR3 loop spans 13 amino acids. In germline, CDR1 is GTSNPN, CDR2 SVGIG (reference sequence). The DNA for the CDR3 is TGTGCCTGGAGTGTCAGGGTTGGAAACATTCAGTACTTC. Translation gives CAWSVRVGNIQYF.

The rearrangement joins TRBV20-1 to TRBJ1-3; D is unresolved. Germline V CDR1 and CDR2: DFQATT, SNEGSKA (reference sequence). This CDR3 has 11 residues. The CDR3 loop is CGQTRGNTIYF. The DNA of the CDR3 is TGCGGGCAGACCCGAGGAAACACCATATATTTT.

This clone has only one observation. The rearrangement joins TRBV5-6 to TRBJ1-1; 10 nucleotides agree with TRBD1. Trimming removed 4 bases from V and 0 bases from J; junction bases left unmatched: 6. Germline CDR1 is SGHDT and CDR2 is YYEEEE. CDR3 size: 16 residues. The CDR3 protein is CASSLPGQGMNTEAFF. The CDR3, as DNA: TGTGCCAGCAGCCTGCCGGGACAGGGGATGAACACTGAAGCTTTCTTT.

The chain has TRBV3-1 (or the pseudogene TRBV3-2) and TRBJ1-5; possibly TRBD1 for D (5 bases). The CDR3 runs to 17 residues. Deletions cut 1 base from V and 4 bases from J, with 17 bases between. CDR1 LGHDT and CDR2 YNNKEL come from the germline V gene (reference sequence). As DNA, the CDR3 is TGTGCCAGCAGCCAAGGATTTGGCAGGGCGTCGAATCAGCCCCAGCATTTT. Amino acids: CASSQGFGRASNQPQHF.

Details on this clone: The sample has other DNA sequences that encode this CDR3 too. V usage is TRBV5-1 and J usage is TRBJ1-5; D perhaps matches TRBD1 (5 bases). Per germline, CDR1 SGHRS and CDR2 YFSETQ. V lost 0 bases, J lost 4 bases, and 8 bases lay in between. This CDR3 region has 14 residues. CDR3 bases: TGCGCCAGCAGCTTGGGACAGAATAATCAGCCCCAGCATTTT. It translates to CASSLGQNNQPQHF.

The CDR3 sequence: CASTDPRGTEDEKLFF. CDR3 coding DNA: TGTGCCAGCACGGATCCTCGGGGGACAGAGGATGAAAAACTGTTTTTT. V usage is TRBV7-9 and J usage is TRBJ1-4; the match to TRBD1 covers 7 bases. The CDR3 length is 16 residues. Trimming at V came to 7 bases and at J to 6 bases, leaving 14 bases not matched to a gene. The germline gives CDR1 SEHNR, CDR2 FQNEAQ (reference sequence).

The rearrangement uses TRBV5-8 and TRBJ2-2; 7 bases match TRBD2. Germline V gene lookup returns CDR1 SGHTS and CDR2 YDEGEE. The length of the CDR3 is 16 residues. V lost 1 base, J lost 3 bases, and 6 bases stayed unmatched. CDR3 sequence (DNA): TGTGCCAGCAGCTTGCCTAAGACTAGCTACACCGGGGAGCTGTTTTTT. Translation: CASSLPKTSYTGELFF.

This chain links TRBV11-2 with TRBJ2-3; 8 positions agree with TRBD2. V dropped 2 bases and J dropped 6; count of bases not matched to a gene: 10. CDR1 is SGHAT and CDR2 is FQNNGV in the germline V gene. This CDR3 comprises 16 residues. CDR3 sequence: CASSLPPGLALDTQYF. The DNA of the CDR3 is TGTGCCAGCAGCTTACCCCCAGGACTAGCCCTGGATACGCAGTATTTT.

This clone occurred a few times. The rearrangement joins TRBV7-9 to TRBJ2-2; no reliable D call. Germline lookup yields CDR1 SEHNR and CDR2 FQNEAQ (reference sequence). The CDR3 consists of 16 residues. The germline V and J ends were trimmed by 6 bases and 1 base, with 15 bases remaining between them. The CDR3 nucleotides are TGTGCCAGCAGACCTGGAAAGACAATGAACACCGGGGAGCTGTTTTTT. Translated, it gives CASRPGKTMNTGELFF.